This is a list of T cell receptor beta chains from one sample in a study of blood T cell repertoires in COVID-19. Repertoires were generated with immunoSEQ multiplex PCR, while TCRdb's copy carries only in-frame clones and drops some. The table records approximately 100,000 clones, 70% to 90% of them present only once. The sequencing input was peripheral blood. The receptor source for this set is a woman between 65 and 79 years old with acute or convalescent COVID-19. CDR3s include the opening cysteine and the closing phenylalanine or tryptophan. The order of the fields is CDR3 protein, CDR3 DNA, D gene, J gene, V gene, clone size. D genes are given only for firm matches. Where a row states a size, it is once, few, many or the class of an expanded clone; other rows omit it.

CDR3: CASSIQAGGHETQYF
DNA: TGTGCCAGTAGTATTCAAGCGGGGGGGCACGAGACCCAGTACTTC
D: TRBD2
J: TRBJ2-5
V: TRBV19
size: -

CDR3: CASSPGTVGTQYF
DNA: TGTGCCAGCAGCCCCGGGACAGTGGGGACCCAGTACTTC
D: TRBD1
J: TRBJ2-5
V: TRBV28
size: -

CDR3: CASSFSPGYNEQFF
DNA: TGTGCCAGCAGCTTTTCCCCCGGGTACAATGAGCAGTTCTTC
D: -
J: TRBJ2-1
V: TRBV7-2
size: -

CDR3: CASSRPGANTEAFF
DNA: TGTGCCAGCAGCCGCCCGGGTGCGAATACTGAAGCTTTCTTT
D: -
J: TRBJ1-1
V: TRBV7-9
size: -

CDR3: CAWSPDSNQPQHF
DNA: TGTGCCTGGAGCCCAGATAGCAATCAGCCCCAGCATTTT
D: -
J: TRBJ1-5
V: TRBV30
size: -

CDR3: CASSQETPTGASGYTF
DNA: TGTGCCAGCAGCCAAGAAACCCCAACAGGGGCCAGTGGCTACACCTTC
D: TRBD1
J: TRBJ1-2
V: TRBV3-1/TRBV3-2
size: -

CDR3: CSSRPGANYGYTF
DNA: TGTTCATCCCGGCCGGGAGCTAACTATGGCTACACCTTC
D: -
J: TRBJ1-2
V: TRBV6-1
size: -

CDR3: CASSPDSATGWETQYF
DNA: TGCGCCAGCAGCCCGGACTCCGCGACAGGGTGGGAGACCCAGTACTTC
D: TRBD1
J: TRBJ2-5
V: TRBV5-1
size: -

CDR3: CASSIDHGNNQPQHF
DNA: TGTGCCAGTAGTATAGATCACGGGAACAATCAGCCCCAGCATTTT
D: -
J: TRBJ1-5
V: TRBV19
size: -

CDR3: CASSPGLKIEAFF
DNA: TGTGCCAGCAGCCCGGGTTTGAAGATTGAAGCTTTCTTT
D: -
J: TRBJ1-1
V: TRBV28
size: -

CDR3: CASSFDRGSGYGYTF
DNA: TGTGCCAGCAGCTTTGACCGAGGTTCGGGCTATGGCTACACCTTC
D: -
J: TRBJ1-2
V: TRBV7-9
size: -

CDR3: CASSSNGEADTQYF
DNA: TGCGCCAGCAGCTCCAACGGGGAGGCAGATACGCAGTATTTT
D: -
J: TRBJ2-3
V: TRBV5-1
size: -

CDR3: CASSLWGGQPQHF
DNA: TGCGCCAGCAGCTTGTGGGGGGGTCAGCCCCAGCATTTT
D: -
J: TRBJ1-5
V: TRBV5-1
size: -

CDR3: CASSEYRDSPLHF
DNA: TGTGCCAGCAGTGAATACAGGGATTCACCCCTCCACTTT
D: -
J: TRBJ1-6
V: TRBV2
size: -

CDR3: CARSSGQVPRSGETQYF
DNA: TGTGCCAGAAGCTCAGGACAGGTCCCGAGGAGCGGGGAGACCCAGTACTTC
D: -
J: TRBJ2-5
V: TRBV5-3
size: -

CDR3: CATSRDAGRDTNTEAFF
DNA: TGTGCCACCAGCAGAGATGCCGGCCGGGACACGAACACTGAAGCTTTCTTT
D: -
J: TRBJ1-1
V: TRBV15
size: -

CDR3: CASSPRDRGLPGANVLTF
DNA: TGCGCCAGCAGCCCTAGGGACAGGGGGCTACCTGGGGCCAACGTCCTGACTTTC
D: TRBD1
J: TRBJ2-6
V: TRBV5-1
size: -

CDR3: CASSLDLSHGYTF
DNA: TGTGCCAGCAGCTTAGACCTAAGCCATGGCTACACCTTC
D: -
J: TRBJ1-2
V: TRBV11-2
size: -

CDR3: CASSRGGNTIYF
DNA: TGTGCCAGCAGCCGAGGCGGGAACACCATATATTTT
D: -
J: TRBJ1-3
V: TRBV7-9
size: -

CDR3: CSVRGYNTEAFF
DNA: TGCAGCGTTCGCGGGTACAATACTGAAGCTTTCTTT
D: -
J: TRBJ1-1
V: TRBV29-1
size: -

CDR3: CASSLSGRRSGANVLTF
DNA: TGTGCCAGCAGTTTATCCGGGAGACGCTCTGGGGCCAACGTCCTGACTTTC
D: -
J: TRBJ2-6
V: TRBV27
size: -

CDR3: CAISESLGASGNTIYF
DNA: TGTGCCATCAGTGAGTCTTTGGGGGCCTCTGGAAACACCATATATTTT
D: -
J: TRBJ1-3
V: TRBV10-3
size: -

CDR3: CASSLGGTGGWKGYTF
DNA: TGTGCCAGCAGTTTAGGAGGGACAGGAGGTTGGAAAGGCTACACCTTC
D: TRBD1
J: TRBJ1-2
V: TRBV28
size: -

CDR3: CASSHDDREMNTEAFF
DNA: TGTGCCAGCAGCCATGACGACAGGGAAATGAACACTGAAGCTTTCTTT
D: TRBD1
J: TRBJ1-1
V: TRBV7-2
size: -

CDR3: CASSPTTGNTQYF
DNA: TGTGCCAGCAGCCCCACCACGGGAAATACGCAGTATTTT
D: -
J: TRBJ2-3
V: TRBV5-4
size: many

CDR3: CASSYSRERGGNTIYF
DNA: TGTGCCAGCAGTTACTCGAGGGAACGTGGTGGAAACACCATATATTTT
D: -
J: TRBJ1-3
V: TRBV6-6
size: -

CDR3: CASSPGTSWNQPQHF
DNA: TGTGCCAGCAGCCCGGGGACATCCTGGAATCAGCCCCAGCATTTT
D: -
J: TRBJ1-5
V: TRBV7-2
size: -

CDR3: CASSFLQGTDTQYF
DNA: TGTGCCAGCAGTTTTCTACAGGGAACAGATACGCAGTATTTT
D: -
J: TRBJ2-3
V: TRBV27
size: -

CDR3: CASSQDWTDDSEIF
DNA: TGTGCCAGCAGCCAGGACTGGACAGACGACTCTGAAATCTTT
D: -
J: TRBJ1-1
V: TRBV3-1/TRBV3-2
size: few

CDR3: CASSFATGTNSPLHF
DNA: TGTGCCAGCAGCTTCGCTACAGGGACGAATTCACCCCTCCACTTT
D: -
J: TRBJ1-6
V: TRBV7-2
size: -

CDR3: CASSLGTSGHNEQFF
DNA: TGTGCCAGCAGTTTGGGGACTAGCGGACACAATGAGCAGTTCTTC
D: TRBD2
J: TRBJ2-1
V: TRBV6-5
size: -

CDR3: CASSAYEGANKETQYF
DNA: TGTGCCAGCAGTGCCTATGAGGGGGCTAACAAAGAGACCCAGTACTTC
D: TRBD1
J: TRBJ2-5
V: TRBV11-3
size: -

CDR3: CASSPRGLVSSPLHF
DNA: TGTGCCAGCAGCCCAAGGGGGCTGGTTAGTTCACCCCTCCACTTT
D: TRBD1
J: TRBJ1-6
V: TRBV7-2
size: -

CDR3: CAISESGGGGQPQHF
DNA: TGTGCCATCAGTGAGTCCGGGGGCGGGGGCCAGCCCCAGCATTTT
D: -
J: TRBJ1-5
V: TRBV10-3
size: -

CDR3: CASSSGGEETQYF
DNA: TGCGCCAGCAGCTCAGGGGGCGAAGAGACCCAGTACTTC
D: TRBD1
J: TRBJ2-5
V: TRBV5-1
size: -

CDR3: CASSTTGANSPLHF
DNA: TGTGCCAGCAGTACGACAGGGGCTAATTCACCCCTCCACTTT
D: TRBD1
J: TRBJ1-6
V: TRBV28
size: -

CDR3: CASNPGGTNTIYF
DNA: TGTGCCAGCAACCCCGGGGGTACAAACACCATATATTTT
D: -
J: TRBJ1-3
V: TRBV12-3/TRBV12-4
size: -

CDR3: CASSIPQGSSTGELFF
DNA: TGTGCCAGTAGTATCCCACAGGGTTCGAGTACCGGGGAGCTGTTTTTT
D: -
J: TRBJ2-2
V: TRBV19
size: -

CDR3: CASSLQVGANEKLFF
DNA: TGTGCCAGTAGTCTACAGGTCGGTGCTAATGAAAAACTGTTTTTT
D: -
J: TRBJ1-4
V: TRBV19
size: many